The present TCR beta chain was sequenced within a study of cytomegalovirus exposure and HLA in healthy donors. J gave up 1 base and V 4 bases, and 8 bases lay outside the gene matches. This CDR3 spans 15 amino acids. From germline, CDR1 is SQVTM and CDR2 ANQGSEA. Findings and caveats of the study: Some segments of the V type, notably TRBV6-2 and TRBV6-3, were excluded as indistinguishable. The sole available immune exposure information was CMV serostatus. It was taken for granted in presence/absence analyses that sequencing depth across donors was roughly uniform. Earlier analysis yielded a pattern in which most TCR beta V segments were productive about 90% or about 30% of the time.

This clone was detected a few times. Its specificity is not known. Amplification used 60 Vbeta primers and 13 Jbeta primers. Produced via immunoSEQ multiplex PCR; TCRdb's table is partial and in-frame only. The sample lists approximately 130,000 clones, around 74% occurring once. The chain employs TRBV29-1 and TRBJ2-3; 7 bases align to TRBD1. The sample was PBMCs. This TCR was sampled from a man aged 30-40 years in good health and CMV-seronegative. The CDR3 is CSVVGGEGGTDTQYF. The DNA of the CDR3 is TGCAGCGTTGTAGGGGGCGAAGGCGGCACAGATACGCAGTATTTT.